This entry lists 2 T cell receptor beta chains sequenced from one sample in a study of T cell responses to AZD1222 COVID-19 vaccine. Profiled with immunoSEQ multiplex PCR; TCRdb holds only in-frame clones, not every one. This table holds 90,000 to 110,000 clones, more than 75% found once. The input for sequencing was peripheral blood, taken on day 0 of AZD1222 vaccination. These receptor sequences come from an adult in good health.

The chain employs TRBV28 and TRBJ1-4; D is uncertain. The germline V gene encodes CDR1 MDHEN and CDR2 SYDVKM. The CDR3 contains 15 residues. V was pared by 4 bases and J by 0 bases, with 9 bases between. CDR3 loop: CASSYGAATNEKLFF. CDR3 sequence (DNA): TGTGCCAGCAGTTATGGAGCCGCAACTAATGAAAAACTGTTTTTT.

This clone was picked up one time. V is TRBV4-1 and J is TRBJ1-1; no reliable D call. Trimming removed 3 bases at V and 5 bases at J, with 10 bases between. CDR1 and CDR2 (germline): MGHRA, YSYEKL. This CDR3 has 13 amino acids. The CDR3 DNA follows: TGCGCCAGCAGCCATACGGAGGGAACTGAAGCTTTCTTT. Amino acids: CASSHTEGTEAFF.